This section outlines one T cell receptor beta chain sequence together with its context. Its cognate antigen is unknown. In the ViraFEST assay, antigen-specific CD4+ clonotypes were identified by expansion after peptide-pool stimulation. An approximately ten-day culture period preceded the isolation of CD4+ T cells. Sometime from March through December 2020, the person acquired a SARS-CoV-2 infection that PCR confirmed. This record belongs to a study of vaccination effects on CD4 cells after COVID-19. CDR1 and CDR2 (germline): WNHNN, SYGVQD (reference sequence). Trimming cost V 6 bases and J 7 bases; bases outside gene matches: 8. The CDR3 totals 14 residues. The method was immunoSEQ multiplex PCR; TCRdb's version includes in-frame clones alone and lacks a portion of them. The data hold around 47,000 clones, with under 80% observed a single time.

The gene calls are TRBV10-1 and TRBJ2-1; 8 nucleotides align to TRBD1. Specimen: CD4+ T cells from PBMCs cultured with a peptide pool, collected before COVID-19 vaccination. The clonotype comes from a human donor who had a prior SARS-CoV-2 infection. For the CDR3, the DNA is TGCGCCAGCAGCGGACAGGGCTGGACAAATGAGCAGTTCTTC. Amino acid sequence: CASSGQGWTNEQFF.